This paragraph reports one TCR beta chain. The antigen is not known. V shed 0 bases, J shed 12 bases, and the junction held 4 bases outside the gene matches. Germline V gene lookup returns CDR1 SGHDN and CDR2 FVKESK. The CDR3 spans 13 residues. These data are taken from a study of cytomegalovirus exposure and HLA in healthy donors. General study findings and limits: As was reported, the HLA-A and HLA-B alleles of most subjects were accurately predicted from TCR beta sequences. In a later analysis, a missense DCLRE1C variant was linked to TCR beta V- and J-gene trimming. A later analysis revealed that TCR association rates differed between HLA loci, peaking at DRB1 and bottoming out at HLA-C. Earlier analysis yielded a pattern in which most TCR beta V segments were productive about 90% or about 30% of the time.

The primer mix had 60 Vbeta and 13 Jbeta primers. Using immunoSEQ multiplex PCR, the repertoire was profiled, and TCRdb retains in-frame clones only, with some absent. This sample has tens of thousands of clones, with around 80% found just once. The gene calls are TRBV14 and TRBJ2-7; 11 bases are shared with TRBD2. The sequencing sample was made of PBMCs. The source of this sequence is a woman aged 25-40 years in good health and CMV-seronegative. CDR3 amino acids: CASSQDLAGGWYV. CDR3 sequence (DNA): TGTGCCAGCAGCCAAGATTTAGCGGGAGGGTGGTACGTC.